The text below deals with one T cell receptor (beta chain). CD45RO negativity and positive selection for CCR7 defined naive CD8 cells, a population that excluded terminally differentiated effector memory CD45RA+ cells. CDR3 length equals 14 residues. CDR1 MNHEY and CDR2 SMNVEV come from the germline V gene (reference sequence). The V end lost 7 bases, the J end lost 2 bases, and 15 bases lay between the germline ends. This sample was included in a study of shared clonotypes between healthy human individuals. Across the study: Researchers assigned three CD4 naive, three CD4 memory, two CD8 naive and one CD8 memory plate to each donor.

In replicate PCRs of sorted subsets, 150 to 200 ng DNA, approximately 30,000 T cell genomes, was used. As processed by the authors: Filtering differed for immunoSEQ, which gave only junction sequences without quality scores. Assay: immunoSEQ multiplex PCR; the TCRdb copy retains only in-frame clones and omits some. V, J and clone size reflect that table, while D and trimming were determined from the DNA. The data show some 2.1 million clones, just over 90% seen once. The TCR was taken from a young man in good health. Some clones in this sample may be carry-over from other donors' samples. The sequenced sample was naive CD8+ T cells from PBMCs. The chain employs TRBV27 and TRBJ2-7; D unclear. The CDR3 loop is CASIGQRDPYEQYF. In DNA form, the CDR3 reads TGTGCCAGCATCGGGCAGCGAGACCCCTACGAGCAGTACTTC.